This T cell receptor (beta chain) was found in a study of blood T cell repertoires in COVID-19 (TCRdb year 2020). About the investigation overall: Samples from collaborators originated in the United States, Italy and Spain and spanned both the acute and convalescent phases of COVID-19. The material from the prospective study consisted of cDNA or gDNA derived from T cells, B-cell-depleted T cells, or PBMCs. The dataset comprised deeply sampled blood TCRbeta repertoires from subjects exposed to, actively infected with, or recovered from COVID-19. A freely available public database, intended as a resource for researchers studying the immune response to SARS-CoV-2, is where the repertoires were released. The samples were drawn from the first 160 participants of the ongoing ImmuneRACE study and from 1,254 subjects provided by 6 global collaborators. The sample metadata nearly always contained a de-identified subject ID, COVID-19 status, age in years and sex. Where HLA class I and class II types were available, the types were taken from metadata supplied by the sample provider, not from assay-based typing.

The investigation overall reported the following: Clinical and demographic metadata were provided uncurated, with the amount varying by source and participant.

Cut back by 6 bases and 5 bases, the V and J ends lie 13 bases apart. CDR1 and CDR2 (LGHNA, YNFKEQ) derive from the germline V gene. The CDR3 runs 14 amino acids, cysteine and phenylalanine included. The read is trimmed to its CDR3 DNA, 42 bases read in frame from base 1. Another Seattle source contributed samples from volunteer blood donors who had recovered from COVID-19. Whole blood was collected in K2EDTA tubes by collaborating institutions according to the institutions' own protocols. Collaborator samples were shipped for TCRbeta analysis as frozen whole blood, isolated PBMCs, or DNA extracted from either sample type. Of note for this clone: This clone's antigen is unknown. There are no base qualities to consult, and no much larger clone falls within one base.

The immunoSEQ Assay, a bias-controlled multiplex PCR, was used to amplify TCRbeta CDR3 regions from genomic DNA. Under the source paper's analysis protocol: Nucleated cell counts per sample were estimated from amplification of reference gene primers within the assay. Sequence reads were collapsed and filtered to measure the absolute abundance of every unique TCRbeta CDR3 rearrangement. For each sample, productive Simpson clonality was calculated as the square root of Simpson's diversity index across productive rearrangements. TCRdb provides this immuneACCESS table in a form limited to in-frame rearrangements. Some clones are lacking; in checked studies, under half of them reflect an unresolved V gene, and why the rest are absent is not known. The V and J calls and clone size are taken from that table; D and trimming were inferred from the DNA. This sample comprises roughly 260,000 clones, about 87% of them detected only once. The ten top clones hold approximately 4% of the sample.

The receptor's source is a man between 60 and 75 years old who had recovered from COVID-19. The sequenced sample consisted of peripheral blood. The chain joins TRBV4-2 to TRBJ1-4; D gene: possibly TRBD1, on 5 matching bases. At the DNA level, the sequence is TGTGCCAGCAGTCTTGACAGCTTGAATGAAAAACTGTTTTTT. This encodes CASSLDSLNEKLFF.